Listed below are T cell receptor beta chains from one sample, sequenced in a study of chemoradiotherapy in HPV16-positive cancers. Produced via immunoSEQ multiplex PCR; TCRdb's table is partial and in-frame only. The sample consists of some 10,000 clones, 65% to 85% of them appearing once. The input for sequencing was blood, taken from a patient who underwent chemoradiotherapy. These receptors all come from a human donor with HPV-associated anogenital cancer. Both conserved end residues are part of each CDR3. D genes are given only for firm matches. Not every row has a clone size; where given, it reads once, few, many or a size class.

j_call	v_call	clone_size	d_call	cdr3_nt	cdr3_aa
TRBJ1-5	TRBV11-2	.	.	TGTGCCAGCAGTCCCCAGGTCGATCAGCCCCAGCATTTT	CASSPQVDQPQHF
TRBJ2-3	TRBV27	.	.	TGTGCCAGCAGTTTTGACAGAACAGATACGCAGTATTTT	CASSFDRTDTQYF
TRBJ2-3	TRBV5-1	.	TRBD2	TGCGCCAGCAGAACTAGCGGGGGGGCTAACACAGATACGCAGTATTTT	CASRTSGGANTDTQYF
TRBJ2-3	TRBV7-2	.	.	TGTGCCAGCAGCTTAGCAGGTCCACGGGGTATTCCAGATACGCAGTATTTT	CASSLAGPRGIPDTQYF
TRBJ2-6	TRBV11-2	.	.	TGTGCCAGCAGCTCCCATGGGCGTTCCTCTGGGGCCAACGTCCTGACTTTC	CASSSHGRSSGANVLTF
TRBJ1-4	TRBV19	.	.	.	CASTSGTGQPFNEKLFF
TRBJ1-2	TRBV7-9	once	TRBD1	TGTGCCAGCAGCTCATCTGTCTTGACAGGGGCTCGTAACTATGGCTACACCTTC	CASSSSVLTGARNYGYTF
TRBJ1-2	TRBV6-6	.	.	TGTGCCAGCAGCCCGTTACAGGGCAACTATGGCTACACCTTC	CASSPLQGNYGYTF
TRBJ2-2	TRBV4-1	.	TRBD2	TGCGCCAGCAGCCAAGGATTTAGGACTAGCGGGGGGGCCACCACCGGGGAGCTGTTTTTT	CASSQGFRTSGGATTGELFF
TRBJ2-5	TRBV29-1	.	TRBD2	TGCAGCTTGAGGACTAGCGGGCAAGAGACCCAGTACTTC	CSLRTSGQETQYF
TRBJ1-2	TRBV19	.	.	TGTGCCAGTAGTATAGGTTATCGGGGTATTGATGGCTACACCTTC	CASSIGYRGIDGYTF
TRBJ1-3	TRBV4-3	.	.	TGCGCCAGCAGCCAAGACAGGGGAAACACCATATATTTT	CASSQDRGNTIYF
TRBJ1-1	TRBV18	.	.	TGTGCCAGCTCACGTATGCTCAGGGATTCGAACACTGAAGCTTTCTTT	CASSRMLRDSNTEAFF
TRBJ2-1	TRBV2	.	TRBD2	TGTGCCAGCAGTGAAGCGCTTAGACTAGCGGTGAGTGAGCAGTTCTTC	CASSEALRLAVSEQFF
TRBJ1-2	TRBV14	.	.	TGTGCCAGCAGCCAACAAACAGGGCCATATGGCTACACCTTC	CASSQQTGPYGYTF
TRBJ2-7	TRBV28	.	TRBD1	TGTGCCAGTCTCCCCGGGACAGGGACCGAGCAGTACTTC	CASLPGTGTEQYF
TRBJ1-1	TRBV25-1	.	.	TGTGCCAGCAGTTTGTGGGGTGCGAACACTGAAGCTTTCTTT	CASSLWGANTEAFF
TRBJ1-5	TRBV2	.	TRBD1	TGTGCCAGCGGCGATCCCGGGACAGGGGGCGGCGGGCCCCAGCATTTT	CASGDPGTGGGGPQHF
TRBJ1-1	TRBV28	.	TRBD1	TGTGCCAGCAGTCTCGAGGGGGCTGGCTCTGAAGCTTTCTTT	CASSLEGAGSEAFF
TRBJ2-5	TRBV28	.	TRBD1	TGTGCCAGCAGTGTGACAGGGGTTACTCCAAACTACTTC	CASSVTGVTPNYF
TRBJ1-5	TRBV6-5	.	.	TGTGCCAGCAGCCCATACGGGAGCAATCAGCCCCAGCATTTT	CASSPYGSNQPQHF
TRBJ2-2	TRBV4-3	few	.	TGCGCCAGCAGCAATTTGCTAGGGGAGCTGTTTTTT	CASSNLLGELFF
TRBJ2-1	TRBV11-2	.	TRBD2	TGTGCCAGCAGCTGGACTAGCGGGGAATACAATGAGCAGTTCTTC	CASSWTSGEYNEQFF
TRBJ1-2	TRBV6-5	.	.	TGTGCCAGCAAGGGCGGAACGGGTGGCTACACCTTC	CASKGGTGGYTF
TRBJ1-3	TRBV7-2	.	.	TGTGCCAGCACCGGTGTGGGGTCTCTGGGAAACACCATATATTTT	CASTGVGSLGNTIYF
TRBJ1-1	TRBV2	.	.	TGTGCCAGCAGTTACAGTGAATCCATGAACACTGAAGCTTTCTTT	CASSYSESMNTEAFF
TRBJ1-6	TRBV6-5	.	TRBD1	TGTGCCAGCAGTTACCAGGGGGATAATTCACCCCTCCACTTT	CASSYQGDNSPLHF
TRBJ1-4	TRBV5-1	.	TRBD1	TGCGCCAGCAGCTTGAGACAGGGCGGAGGGGTAAAACTGTTTTTT	CASSLRQGGGVKLFF
TRBJ1-5	TRBV2	.	.	TGTGCCAGCAGTGGAAGGGGGGCGAGCAATCAGCCCCAGCATTTT	CASSGRGASNQPQHF
TRBJ1-2	TRBV4-3	.	.	TGCGCCAGCAGCCCGGTAGGGGGGAATGGCTACACCTTC	CASSPVGGNGYTF
TRBJ1-5	TRBV10-2	.	TRBD1	TGCGCCAGCAGAGGGACAGGCTCCTATAGCAATCAGCCCCAGCATTTT	CASRGTGSYSNQPQHF
TRBJ1-1	TRBV29-1	.	.	TGCAGCGTGCTAAAGAACACTGAAGCTTTCTTT	CSVLKNTEAFF
TRBJ1-2	TRBV2	once	.	TGTGCCAGCAGTGTGATAGGGTCTGATGGCTACACCTTC	CASSVIGSDGYTF
TRBJ1-2	TRBV5-1	once	TRBD1	TGCGCCAGCACTGTGACGCCCGACAGGGCGAGGTATGGCTACACCTTC	CASTVTPDRARYGYTF
TRBJ1-2	TRBV9	.	TRBD1	TGTGCCAGCAGCCCCCAAGTCGGAAAGTGGGGACAGGGGGCTTCGCATGGCTACACCTTC	CASSPQVGKWGQGASHGYTF
TRBJ2-7	TRBV2	.	.	TGTGCCAGCAGCTCAGGATTCTCCGAGCAGTACTTC	CASSSGFSEQYF
TRBJ2-3	TRBV27	.	.	TGTGCCAGCAGTTTATCTCGTTTAAGCACAGATACGCAGTATTTT	CASSLSRLSTDTQYF
TRBJ1-1	TRBV7-2	.	.	TGTGCCAGCAGCCATGGCCGAGGGGGTCCTAACACTGAAGCTTTCTTT	CASSHGRGGPNTEAFF
TRBJ1-1	TRBV6-6	.	.	TGTGCCAGCAGAGCAGGGCTGAACACTGAAGCTTTCTTT	CASRAGLNTEAFF
TRBJ1-1	TRBV10-2	.	.	TGCGCCAGCAGTGAGGTCAGGGAGGGGGTAGCTTTCTTT	CASSEVREGVAFF
TRBJ2-5	TRBV5-8	.	TRBD1	TGTGCCAGCCCATCCCTGACAGGGCTCGAAGAGACCCAGTACTTC	CASPSLTGLEETQYF
TRBJ1-4	TRBV15	once	TRBD1	TGTGCCACCAGCAGCAGGGGGCAGGGAGGAACTAATGAAAAACTGTTTTTT	CATSSRGQGGTNEKLFF
TRBJ2-7	TRBV6-5	.	TRBD1	TGTGCCAGCAGCCGGGACAGGGGCCACTACGAGCAGTACTTC	CASSRDRGHYEQYF
TRBJ1-2	TRBV6-1	once	.	TGTGCCAGCAGTGAAATAGTATGGGCAACCGCTAACTATGGCTACACCTTC	CASSEIVWATANYGYTF
TRBJ2-1	TRBV7-6	once	TRBD1	TGTGCCAGCAGCTTGACCGGGACAGGGGAAAATGAGCAGTTCTTC	CASSLTGTGENEQFF
TRBJ2-1	TRBV7-2	.	.	TGTGCCAGCAGCATGGGGGGCCCGGACAATGAGCAGTTCTTC	CASSMGGPDNEQFF
TRBJ1-1	TRBV10-1	.	.	TGCGCCAGCAGTGATGCCGCGAACACTGAAGCTTTCTTT	CASSDAANTEAFF
TRBJ1-1	TRBV29-1	.	TRBD1	TGCAGCGTTGTAGCCCAGGGGGCTGAAGCTTTCTTT	CSVVAQGAEAFF
TRBJ2-1	TRBV7-3	.	.	TGTGCCAGCAGCTTAAGCAGAACCTACAATGAGCAGTTCTTC	CASSLSRTYNEQFF
TRBJ1-4	TRBV6-5	.	.	TGTGCCAGCAGTTACAGGTCTAATGAAAAACTGTTTTTT	CASSYRSNEKLFF
TRBJ1-6	TRBV18	few	.	TGTGCCAGCTCGCTCAACTTCGGGACGGTCGGATCACCCCTCCACTTT	CASSLNFGTVGSPLHF
TRBJ1-5	TRBV2	.	TRBD1	TGTGCCAGCAGTGTTACACAGGGGGCGGGTCAGCCCCAGCATTTT	CASSVTQGAGQPQHF
TRBJ2-5	TRBV7-8	once	TRBD2	TGTGCCAGCAGCTTAGAACTAGCGGGGGAGACCCAGTACTTC	CASSLELAGETQYF
TRBJ1-4	TRBV4-3	.	TRBD1	TGCGCCAGCAGCCAAGATCCCTGGACAGGGGGTAATGAAAAACTGTTTTTT	CASSQDPWTGGNEKLFF
TRBJ1-2	TRBV6-6	few	.	TGTGCCAGCAGTTCGAGTGTACCTAACTATGGCTACACCTTC	CASSSSVPNYGYTF
TRBJ1-4	TRBV19	.	.	TGTGCCAGTAGTCTGGATGGGCAGGGCGATGAAAAACTGTTTTTT	CASSLDGQGDEKLFF
TRBJ2-7	TRBV7-8	once	.	TGTGCCAGCAGCTATGCTCCCTACGAGCAGTACTTC	CASSYAPYEQYF
TRBJ2-7	TRBV14	few	.	TGTGCCAGCAGCCACCTAGGTGGTGGCTACGAGCAGTACTTC	CASSHLGGGYEQYF
TRBJ1-1	TRBV7-2	.	.	TGTGCCAGCAGACTTCTTTCTGAAGCTTTCTTT	CASRLLSEAFF